The TCR beta chain described here comes from a study of T cells after yellow fever vaccination. Whole-study findings and limits: It was the secondary response that reached its peak faster, day 5 versus 15, but it was weaker. The day 0 sorted memory subsets showed almost all vaccine-responding clonotypes to be undetectable. It was a small share of clonotypes that appeared in both CD4 and CD8 compartments.

Production of TCR cDNA was by 5'RACE template switching, which also added a universal primer site and UMIs. Each CDR3 protein is one row after TCRdb ran MiXCR on the 5' RACE reads. Of around 56,000 distinct CDR3 sequences listed, approximately 6% are singletons. This receptor was identified in a man aged 18 to 29 who received the YFV17D yellow fever vaccine. The input for sequencing was PBMCs, either bulk or a sorted T-cell subset (CD4+, CD8+, memory, or dextramer-sorted; not recorded which), taken on the day of the yellow fever booster vaccination.

CDR3 region: CASSPLGWNTEAFF. DNA of the CDR3: TGTGCCAGCTCACCCCTCGGATGGAACACTGAAGCTTTCTTT. The rearrangement links TRBV9 to TRBJ1-1; no definite D call. V was shortened by 7 bases and J by 1 base, with 14 bases between the two germline ends. This CDR3 contains 14 residues. Germline-derived CDR1 and CDR2 are SGDLS and YYNGEE.